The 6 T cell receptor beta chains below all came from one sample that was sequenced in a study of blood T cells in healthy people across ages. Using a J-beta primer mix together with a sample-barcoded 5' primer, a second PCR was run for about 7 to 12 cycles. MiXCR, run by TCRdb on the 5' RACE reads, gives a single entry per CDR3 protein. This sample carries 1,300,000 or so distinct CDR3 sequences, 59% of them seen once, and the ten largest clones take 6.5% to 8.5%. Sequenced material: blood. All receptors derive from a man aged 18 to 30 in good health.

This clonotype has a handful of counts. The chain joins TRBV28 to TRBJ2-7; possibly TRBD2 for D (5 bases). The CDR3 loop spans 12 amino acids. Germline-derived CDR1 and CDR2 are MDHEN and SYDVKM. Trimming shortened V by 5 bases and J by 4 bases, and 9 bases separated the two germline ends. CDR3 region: CASSGLRYEQYF. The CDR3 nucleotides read TGTGCCAGCAGTGGACTGCGATACGAGCAGTACTTC.

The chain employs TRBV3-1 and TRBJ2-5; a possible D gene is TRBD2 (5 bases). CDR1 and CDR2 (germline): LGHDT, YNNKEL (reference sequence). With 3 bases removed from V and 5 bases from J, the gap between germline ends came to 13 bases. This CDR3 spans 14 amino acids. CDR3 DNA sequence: TGTGCCAGCAGCCACCTCTCTACTAGGGAGACCCAGTACTTC. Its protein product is CASSHLSTRETQYF.

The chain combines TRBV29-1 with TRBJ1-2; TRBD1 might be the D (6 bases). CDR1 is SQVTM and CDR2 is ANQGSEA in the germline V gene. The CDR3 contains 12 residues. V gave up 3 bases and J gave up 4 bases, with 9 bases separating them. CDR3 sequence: CSVEGGAYGYTF. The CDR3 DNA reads TGCAGCGTTGAGGGGGGGGCCTATGGCTACACCTTC.

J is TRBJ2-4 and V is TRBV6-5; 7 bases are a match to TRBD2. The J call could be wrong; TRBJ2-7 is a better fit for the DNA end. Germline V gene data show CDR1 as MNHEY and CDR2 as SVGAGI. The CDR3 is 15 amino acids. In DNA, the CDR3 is TGTGCCAGCAGTATGCTTGGGCGGGAGACCCACGAGCAGTACTTC. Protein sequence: CASSMLGRETHEQYF.

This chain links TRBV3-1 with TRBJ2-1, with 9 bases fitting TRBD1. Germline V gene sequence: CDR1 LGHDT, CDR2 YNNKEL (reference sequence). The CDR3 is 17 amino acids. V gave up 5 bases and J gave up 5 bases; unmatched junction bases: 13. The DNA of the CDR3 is TGTGCCAGCAGCATCCACGGTCCCGGGACAGGGAACAATGAGCAGTTCTTC. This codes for CASSIHGPGTGNNEQFF.

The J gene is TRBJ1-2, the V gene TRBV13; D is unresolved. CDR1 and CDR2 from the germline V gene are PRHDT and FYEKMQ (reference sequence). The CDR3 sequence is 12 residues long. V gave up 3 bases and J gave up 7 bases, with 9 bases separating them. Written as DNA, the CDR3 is TGTGCCAGCAGCTTGAGGAACGGTGGCTACACCTTC. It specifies CASSLRNGGYTF.